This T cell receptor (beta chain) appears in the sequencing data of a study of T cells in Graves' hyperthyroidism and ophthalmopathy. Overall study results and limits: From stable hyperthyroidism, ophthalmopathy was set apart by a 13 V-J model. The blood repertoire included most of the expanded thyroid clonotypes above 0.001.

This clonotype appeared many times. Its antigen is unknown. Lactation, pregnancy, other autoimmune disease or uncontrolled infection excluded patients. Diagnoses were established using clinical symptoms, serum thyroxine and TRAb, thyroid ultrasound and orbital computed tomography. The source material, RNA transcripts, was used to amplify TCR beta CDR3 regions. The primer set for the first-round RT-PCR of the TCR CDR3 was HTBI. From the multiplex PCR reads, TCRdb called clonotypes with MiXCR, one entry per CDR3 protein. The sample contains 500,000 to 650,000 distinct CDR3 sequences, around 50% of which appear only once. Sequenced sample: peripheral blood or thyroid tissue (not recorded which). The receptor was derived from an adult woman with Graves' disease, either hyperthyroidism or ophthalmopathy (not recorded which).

CDR3 in DNA: TGTGCCACCAGTGACAGCTACACCGGGGAGCTGTTTTTT. Protein product: CATSDSYTGELFF. The V call is TRBV24-1, the J call TRBJ2-2; D unresolved. Trimming took off 4 bases at V and 3 bases at J, with 5 bases between the two ends. The CDR3 runs to 13 residues. CDR1 is KGHDR and CDR2 is SFDVKD in the germline V gene.